The 32 T cell receptor beta chains below come from one sample, sequenced in a study of CD8+ T cells in alopecia areata. Treatment defined: oral pan-JAK inhibitor, 5-10 mg twice daily. TCR sequencing used cDNA made by reverse transcription of extracted RNA. Some clones are missing from TCRdb's copy, which holds only in-frame ones; the method was immunoSEQ multiplex PCR. The sample consists of about 39,000 clones, around three fifths of them appearing once. The specimen was CD8+ T cells sorted from blood, collected at week 4, from a patient treated with tofacitinib. The receptors derive from a human donor with alopecia areata.

This rearrangement joins TRBV4-3 to TRBJ2-1, with D tentatively TRBD2 (6 bases). The V end was cut by 5 bases, the J end by 3 bases, with 23 bases between. This CDR3 comprises 18 residues. CDR1 is LGHNA and CDR2 is YSLEER in the germline V gene. CDR3 sequence (DNA): TGCGCCAGCAGCGCCGAAGCCCAGCCGGGACTGCACTACAATGAGCAGTTCTTC. The encoded protein is CASSAEAQPGLHYNEQFF.

The chain recombines TRBV4-3 with TRBJ2-3, with a possible D match to TRBD1 (5 bases). The CDR3 covers 15 residues. Trimming left V 0 bases short and J 2 bases short, with 9 bases between. In germline, CDR1 is LGHNA, CDR2 YSLEER. The CDR3 here is CASSQDDRFTDTQYF. Here the CDR3 DNA reads TGCGCCAGCAGCCAAGATGACAGATTCACAGATACGCAGTATTTT.

The V and J genes are TRBV29-1 and TRBJ2-7; D is tentatively TRBD1 or TRBD2 (5 bases each). This CDR3 has 13 amino acids. Germline CDR1 and CDR2: SQVTM and ANQGSEA. The V end was cut by 6 bases, the J end by 1 base, with 13 bases between. In DNA form, the CDR3 reads TGCAGCGTCGCTTCGGGACGGTCCTACGAGCAGTACTTC. Amino acid sequence: CSVASGRSYEQYF.

The CDR3 reads CASSEWNSGYEQYF. DNA of the CDR3: TGTGCCAGCAGTGAATGGAATAGCGGCTACGAGCAGTACTTC. The chain combines TRBV25-1 with TRBJ2-7, with a weak D call TRBD2 (6 bases). V was shortened by 1 base and J by 3 bases, with 10 bases between the two germline ends. This CDR3 spans 14 amino acids. Germline CDR1 MGHDK, CDR2 SYGVNS.

The chain uses TRBV29-1 and TRBJ2-7; D gene uncertain. Between the trimmed V and J ends, which lost 6 bases and 0 bases, there was a span of 6 bases. The CDR3 spans 11 residues. Germline CDR1 reads SQVTM; CDR2 reads ANQGSEA. This chain's CDR3 is CSVSDSYEQYF. The CDR3 nucleotides read TGCAGCGTATCCGACTCCTACGAGCAGTACTTC.

This chain connects TRBV11-2 to TRBJ1-1, with TRBD1 matching over 9 bases. CDR3 length equals 16 residues. CDR1 and CDR2 from the germline V gene are SGHAT and FQNNGV. V was pared by 2 bases and J by 1 base, with 5 bases of the junction left unmatched. The CDR3 spells CASSLSGTGTNTEAFF. CDR3 nucleotides: TGTGCCAGCAGCTTAAGTGGGACAGGGACGAACACTGAAGCTTTCTTT. Drawing the rest from reference TRBV11-2 and TRBJ1-1, the complete variable domain is EAGVAQSPRYKIIEKRQSVAFWCNPISGHATLYWYQQILGQGPKLLIQFQNNGVVDDSQLPKDRFSAERLKGVDSTLKIQPAKLEDSAVYLCASSLSGTGTNTEAFFGQGTRLTVV.

This chain links TRBV29-1 with TRBJ2-5, with D tentatively TRBD2 (5 bases). The germline V gene encodes CDR1 SQVTM and CDR2 ANQGSEA. Deletions cut 7 bases from V and 3 bases from J, with 12 bases between. The CDR3 is 12 amino acids. The CDR3 spells CSAWTRKETQYF. The CDR3 DNA reads TGCAGCGCCTGGACTCGAAAAGAGACCCAGTACTTC.

The V call is TRBV6-6, the J call TRBJ2-1; D is possibly TRBD1 (5 bases). Germline V lookup: CDR1 MNHNY, CDR2 SVGAGI (reference sequence). V lost 2 bases, J lost 8 bases, and 13 bases lay in between. There are 14 residues in the CDR3. CDR3 coding DNA: TGTGCCAGCAGTTACAACAGGATAGGAGATGAGCAGTTCTTC. It translates to CASSYNRIGDEQFF.

The V gene is TRBV29-1, the J gene TRBJ1-2, with TRBD1 as a possible D gene (6 bases). V was trimmed by 3 bases and J by 6 bases, leaving 11 bases between them. CDR1 is SQVTM and CDR2 is ANQGSEA in the germline V gene. CDR3 length equals 12 residues. The CDR3 nucleotides are TGCAGCGTTGATCAGGGGTACGATGGCTACACCTTC. Translated, it gives CSVDQGYDGYTF.

This sequence joins TRBV9 and TRBJ2-1, with 14 bases that match TRBD2. With 3 bases clipped from V and 0 bases from J, the junction kept 5 bases outside the gene matches. The germline CDR1 and CDR2 sequences are SGDLS and YYNGEE. The CDR3 is 18 amino acids. CDR3 coding DNA: TGTGCCAGCAGCGACCGACTAGCGGGGGGGAGCTCCTACAATGAGCAGTTCTTC. Translation: CASSDRLAGGSSYNEQFF.

This chain uses TRBV30 with TRBJ2-7; D is unresolved. Trimming stripped 0 bases from V and 3 bases from J, with 9 bases between. CDR1 is GTSNPN, CDR2 SVGIG, per germline (reference sequence). The CDR3 is 13 residues long. CDR3: CAWSVTSDYEQYF. As DNA, the CDR3 is TGTGCCTGGAGTGTAACGTCGGACTACGAGCAGTACTTC.

CDR3 in DNA: TGTGCCTGGAAACAGGGGGTTCCCTACGAGCAGTACTTC. Amino acids: CAWKQGVPYEQYF. J is TRBJ2-7 and V is TRBV30; the match to TRBD1 covers 8 bases. Germline V gene data show CDR1 as GTSNPN and CDR2 as SVGIG (reference sequence). Trimming cost V 4 bases and J 2 bases; bases outside gene matches: 4. The CDR3 consists of 13 residues.

V usage is TRBV30 and J usage is TRBJ2-7; D remains ambiguous. The CDR3 is 12 amino acids. Germline CDR1 and CDR2: GTSNPN and SVGIG (reference sequence). V dropped 0 bases and J dropped 2 bases, with 5 bases sitting between them. CDR3 sequence (DNA): TGTGCCTGGAGTGTACCACCCTACGAGCAGTACTTC. This codes for CAWSVPPYEQYF.

V usage is TRBV7-2 and J usage is TRBJ1-2, with D possibly matching TRBD1 (6 bases). The CDR3 has 15 residues. Germline values: CDR1 SGHTA, CDR2 FQGNSA. The V end lost 4 bases, the J end lost 2 bases, and 14 bases lay between the germline ends. The CDR3 DNA reads TGTGCCAGCAGCTACCGACAGGATGGGAACTATGGCTACACCTTC. The encoded protein is CASSYRQDGNYGYTF. The variable domain in full, completed from reference TRBV7-2 and TRBJ1-2, reads GAGVSQSPSNKVTEKGKDVELRCDPISGHTALYWYRQSLGQGLEFLIYFQGNSAPDKSGLPSDRFSAERTGGSVSTLTIQRTQQEDSAVYLCASSYRQDGNYGYTFGSGTRLTVV.

The rearrangement joins TRBV4-3 to TRBJ2-7; D is uncertain. CDR3 length: 14 amino acids. Germline loops: CDR1 LGHNA, CDR2 YSLEER. V dropped 4 bases and J dropped 0 bases, with 10 bases sitting between them. The DNA for the CDR3 is TGCGCCAGCAGCCGACTCCTGAGCTCCTACGAGCAGTACTTC. Residues: CASSRLLSSYEQYF.

The DNA for the CDR3 is TGCAGCGTTGAAGAAACCGGGACAGGGTACACTGAAGCTTTCTTT. This translates into CSVEETGTGYTEAFF. V usage is TRBV29-1 and J usage is TRBJ1-1; TRBD1 matches at 9 bases. The ends lost 0 bases at V and 3 bases at J; junction bases unmatched: 5. The CDR3 is made up of 15 amino acids. CDR1 is SQVTM and CDR2 is ANQGSEA in the germline V gene.

This clone was seen only once. DNA for the CDR3: TGCGCCAGCAGCTTGGCTCGACTAGGTGGTAATTCACCCCTCCACTTT. It translates to CASSLARLGGNSPLHF. This chain connects TRBV5-1 to TRBJ1-6; D ambiguous. The germline V and J ends were trimmed by 0 bases and 6 bases, with 13 bases remaining between them. CDR3 size: 16 residues. Germline V gives CDR1 SGHRS, CDR2 YFSETQ.

The V call is TRBV30, the J call TRBJ2-1; D might be TRBD1 or TRBD2, each matching 5 bases. CDR3 length: 14 amino acids. Germline CDR1 and CDR2: GTSNPN and SVGIG (reference sequence). The ends were cut back, 4 bases at V and 5 bases at J, with 15 bases in the middle. CDR3 residues: CAWITGLADNEQFF. DNA of the CDR3: TGTGCCTGGATAACGGGGCTAGCCGACAATGAGCAGTTCTTC.

The rearrangement joins TRBV30 to TRBJ2-2; possibly TRBD1 for D (6 bases). Germline CDR1 is GTSNPN and CDR2 is SVGIG (reference sequence). Trimming took off 3 bases at V and 6 bases at J, with 20 bases between the two ends. CDR3 length equals 16 residues. CDR3 sequence reads: CAWRRSSGAGAGELFF. The CDR3 nucleotides read TGTGCCTGGAGGAGAAGCTCAGGGGCTGGGGCCGGGGAGCTGTTTTTT.

The J gene is TRBJ1-1, the V gene TRBV5-1; TRBD1 agrees at 7 bases. CDR1 SGHRS and CDR2 YFSETQ come from the germline V gene. The CDR3 has 13 amino acids. V lost 2 bases to trimming and J lost 8 bases; unmatched junction nucleotides: 6. The CDR3 region is CASSFNRGPEAFF. DNA of the CDR3: TGCGCCAGCAGCTTCAACAGGGGCCCCGAAGCTTTCTTT.

The CDR3 DNA is TGCAGCGTCCTAGACGGGTACGAGCAGTACTTC. This encodes CSVLDGYEQYF. This chain uses TRBV29-1 with TRBJ2-7; D gene ambiguous. Germline-derived CDR1 and CDR2 are SQVTM and ANQGSEA. The CDR3 loop spans 11 amino acids. The germline V and J ends were trimmed by 6 bases and 4 bases, with 10 bases remaining between them.

This rearrangement joins TRBV29-1 to TRBJ1-2; D perhaps matches TRBD1 (5 bases). Germline V CDR1 and CDR2: SQVTM, ANQGSEA. The CDR3 contains 11 residues. V dropped 4 bases and J dropped 8 bases, with 11 bases sitting between them. The CDR3 coding sequence is TGCAGCGTTGTTCTGGGGGAAGGCTACACCTTC. Translation gives CSVVLGEGYTF. The whole variable domain, filled in from reference TRBV29-1 and TRBJ1-2, reads SAVISQKPSRDICQRGTSLTIQCQVDSQVTMMFWYRQQPGQSLTLIATANQGSEATYESGFVIDKFPISRPNLTFSTLTVSNMSPEDSSIYLCSVVLGEGYTFGSGTRLTVV.

The V call is TRBV11-2, the J call TRBJ2-1; 11 bases map to TRBD2. The CDR3 consists of 17 residues. J gave up 4 bases and V 2 bases, and 7 bases lay outside the gene matches. The V gene's germline CDR1 is SGHAT and CDR2 FQNNGV. The CDR3 is CASSLSSGGPIYNEQFF. The CDR3 bases are TGTGCCAGCAGCTTATCTAGCGGGGGGCCTATATACAATGAGCAGTTCTTC.

The chain has TRBV9 and TRBJ2-3, with TRBD2 matching 8 bases. CDR1 is SGDLS, CDR2 YYNGEE, per germline. The CDR3 has 15 amino acids. The ends lost 1 base at V and 1 base at J; junction bases unmatched: 2. CDR3 residues: CASSVSGGGTDTQYF. CDR3 nucleotide sequence: TGTGCCAGCAGCGTAAGCGGGGGTGGCACAGATACGCAGTATTTT.

The chain has TRBV28 and TRBJ2-2, with a possible D match to TRBD1 (6 bases). Trimming removed 5 bases from V and 4 bases from J, with 14 bases in between. The V gene's germline CDR1 is MDHEN and CDR2 SYDVKM. The CDR3 has 15 amino acids. The CDR3, as DNA: TGTGCCAGCAGTATAACTAGGACAGCCACCGGGGAGCTGTTTTTT. Its protein product is CASSITRTATGELFF.

J is TRBJ2-4 and V is TRBV29-1; D may correspond to TRBD1 or TRBD2 (5 bases each). The V end was cut by 4 bases, the J end by 6 bases, with 16 bases between. Looked up from germline, CDR1 is SQVTM and CDR2 is ANQGSEA. The CDR3 contains 14 residues. The CDR3 sequence: CSVAPRGPLNIQYF. For the CDR3, the DNA is TGCAGCGTTGCACCCCGGGGCCCCTTAAACATTCAGTACTTC.

Only a few counts were recorded for this clone. The CDR3 coding sequence is TGTGCCAGCAGCTTCCTGGAGACCCAGTACTTC. It codes for CASSFLETQYF. V is TRBV5-6 and J is TRBJ2-5; D not resolved. The V end lost 2 bases, the J end lost 5 bases, and 4 bases lay between the germline ends. Germline lookup yields CDR1 SGHDT and CDR2 YYEEEE. The CDR3 covers 11 residues.

V usage is TRBV21-1 and J usage is TRBJ1-5; the table calls TRBD1, which could not be checked here. TRBV21-1 is termed a pseudogene. The CDR3 is 12 amino acids. This CDR3 is CASSKHNQPQHF. CDR3 nucleotides: TGTGCCAGCAGCAAACACAATCAGCCCCAGCATTTT.

V and J are TRBV4-1 and TRBJ2-7; 8 nucleotides align to TRBD1. The CDR3 spans 14 residues. Unmatched junction bases numbered 1, after V lost 1 base and J lost 2 bases. CDR1 is MGHRA, CDR2 YSYEKL, per germline. CDR3 sequence: CASSQGTGTYEQYF. DNA of the CDR3: TGCGCCAGCAGCCAAGGGACAGGGACCTACGAGCAGTACTTC.

This clone was detected a few times. V gene TRBV29-1 combines with J gene TRBJ2-1; D remains unclear. Germline-derived CDR1 and CDR2 are SQVTM and ANQGSEA. The V end was cut by 3 bases, the J end by 4 bases, with 4 bases between. This CDR3 has 11 residues. CDR3 residues: CSVDMYNEQFF. CDR3 nucleotide sequence: TGCAGCGTTGACATGTACAATGAGCAGTTCTTC.

The table lists this clone with a few counts. The rearrangement joins TRBV19 to TRBJ1-6, with TRBD1 matching over 7 bases. V lost 9 bases to trimming and J lost 10 bases; unmatched junction nucleotides: 6. The CDR3 contains 12 residues. Germline CDR1 reads LNHDA; CDR2 reads SQIVND (reference sequence). This CDR3 is CASWDSYSPLHF. DNA of the CDR3: TGTGCCAGCTGGGACAGTTACTCACCCCTCCACTTT.

In this sample, this clone turned up a few times. This chain uses TRBV7-9 with TRBJ2-5; 8 bases are a match to TRBD2. CDR3 length: 15 amino acids. Germline V lookup: CDR1 SEHNR, CDR2 FQNEAQ (reference sequence). V was clipped by 7 bases and J by 2 bases; unmatched bases: 9. Here the CDR3 reads CASTDLTGGQETQYF. CDR3 DNA sequence: TGTGCCAGCACCGATTTGACGGGAGGGCAAGAGACCCAGTACTTC.